This TCR beta chain was found in a study of response to subunit inactivated influenza vaccine. Broader study findings: The authors offered the suggestion that each seasonal influenza vaccination recruits few new T cells.

This clonotype appeared a few times. Its matching antigen is unknown. MiXCR, run by TCRdb on the RT-PCR reads, gives a single entry per CDR3 protein. The sample carries approximately 500,000 distinct CDR3 sequences, around 13% recorded once. Losses at the gene ends were 6 bases for V and 5 bases for J; bases not matched to a gene: 7. Germline V gene sequence: CDR1 SGHDT, CDR2 YYEEEE. The CDR3 runs 14 residues. The source material was PBMCs from blood, sampled 40 to 50 days after vaccination. The clonotype was recovered from a man aged 50 to 60 who received an inactivated influenza vaccine. V and J are TRBV5-6 and TRBJ2-5, with 10 bases that match TRBD2. Here the CDR3 reads CASKAGGPWETQYF. The DNA of the CDR3 is TGTGCCAGCAAAGCGGGAGGGCCTTGGGAGACCCAGTACTTC. Drawing the rest from reference TRBV5-6 and TRBJ2-5, the complete variable domain is DAGVTQSPTHLIKTRGQQVTLRCSPKSGHDTVSWYQQALGQGPQFIFQYYEEEERQRGNFPDRFSGHQFPNYSSELNVNALLLGDSALYLCASKAGGPWETQYFGPGTRLLVL.